The present entry profiles one T cell receptor beta chain with its context. Its antigen remains unidentified. This specimen belongs to a study of persistence of HIV-infected CD4 T cells. Overall study results and limits: TCR analyses could not target the rare provirus-carrying CMV-responding cells. Compared with CD3/CD28-stimulated cells, CMV- and Gag-responding cells showed lower TCRbeta richness.

Germline V CDR1 and CDR2: SGHTA, FQGNSA. The CDR3 is made up of 14 amino acids. V lost 2 bases and J lost 5, with 12 bases in between. The immunoSEQ assay was version 4, run in survey mode. The repertoire was sequenced with immunoSEQ multiplex PCR; TCRdb's copy has only in-frame clones and lacks some. The sample has 50,000 or so clones, over 70% seen once. Cells were stimulated with CMV-infected fibroblast lysates at roughly 9.1 ug/mL. CD40L/CD69 double-negative CD45RO-high memory CD4+ T cells were collected. These HIV-1-infected adults initiated suppressive ART in chronic infection. CD8+ T cells were removed from PBMCs prior to stimulation.

V is TRBV7-2 and J is TRBJ1-2, with a possible D match to TRBD1 (5 bases). The input for sequencing was CD4+ T cells sorted from PBMCs after approximately 19-hour stimulation, taken from a patient who received antiretroviral therapy. This sequence originates from an adult man with HIV who was CMV-seropositive. The CDR3 DNA sequence: TGTGCCAGCAGCTTAAGTCCAGGGATGTATGGCTACACCTTC. It translates to CASSLSPGMYGYTF.